The 21 T cell receptor beta chains given below trace back to one sample, sequenced in a study of response to subunit inactivated influenza vaccine. TCRdb re-analysed the RT-PCR reads in MiXCR, keeping a single row per CDR3 protein. The data contain hundreds of thousands of distinct CDR3 sequences, roughly 15% of them singletons. The sample here was PBMCs from blood, taken about 14 days before vaccination. The receptors derive from a man over 45 who received an inactivated influenza vaccine.

This clonotype was counted ten times or more. The chain couples TRBV20-1 to TRBJ2-7, with 9 positions matching TRBD1. Trimming removed 1 base from V and 5 bases from J; junction bases left unmatched: 0. The CDR3 has 12 amino acids. Germline CDR1 and CDR2: DFQATT and SNEGSKA (reference sequence). In DNA, the CDR3 is TGCAGTGCTAGAGGGACAGGGGACGAGCAGTACTTC. This encodes CSARGTGDEQYF.

The CDR3 spells CASSSLKRGGESYNEQFF. Written as DNA, the CDR3 is TGTGCCAGCAGCTCCCTCAAGCGGGGGGGCGAATCCTACAATGAGCAGTTCTTC. V is TRBV11-2 and J is TRBJ2-1, with 10 bases matching TRBD2. Germline V gives CDR1 SGHAT, CDR2 FQNNGV. The CDR3 sequence is 18 residues long. J was trimmed by 1 base and V by 4 bases; bases with no gene match: 10.

The sample holds a few counts of this clonotype. The chain combines TRBV5-1 with TRBJ1-2; 10 bases line up with TRBD1. The V gene's germline CDR1 is SGHRS and CDR2 YFSETQ. V shed 3 bases and J 6 bases; nucleotides not matched to a gene: 5. This CDR3 spans 14 amino acids. CDR3 sequence (DNA): TGCGCCAGCAGCTCCGGGACAGGGGATCATGGCTACACCTTC. It translates to CASSSGTGDHGYTF.

The sample holds a few counts of this clonotype. This chain links TRBV11-2 with TRBJ2-1, with no clear D. V was trimmed by 0 bases and J by 5 bases, leaving 8 bases between them. CDR1 and CDR2 from the germline V gene are SGHAT and FQNNGV. CDR3 length: 14 amino acids. CDR3 nucleotide sequence: TGTGCCAGCAGCTTAGATTGGACGCACAATGAGCAGTTCTTC. It specifies CASSLDWTHNEQFF.

This clonotype was seen a few times. A junction boundary mismatches the germline segment, possibly from a read error. This chain connects TRBV6-5 to TRBJ1-2, with 10 positions matching TRBD1. This CDR3 comprises 12 residues. Germline assignment: CDR1 MNHEY and CDR2 SVGAGI. The CDR3 loop reads CASSRPGQGFAF. Written as DNA, the CDR3 is TGTGCCAGCAGTCGTCCGGGACAGGGGTTCGCCTTC.

The sample holds many counts of this clonotype. The chain combines TRBV5-1 with TRBJ2-6; the D gene is possibly TRBD2 (5 bases). CDR1 is SGHRS and CDR2 is YFSETQ in the germline V gene. With 3 bases removed from V and 0 bases from J, the gap between germline ends came to 13 bases. The CDR3 contains 17 residues. CDR3 DNA: TGCGCCAGCAGCTGGCGGGTGTCCTCCTCTGGGGCCAACGTCCTGACTTTC. Its translation is CASSWRVSSSGANVLTF.

V usage is TRBV12-3 or TRBV12-4 and J usage is TRBJ1-5; perhaps TRBD1 as D (6 bases). The CDR3 loop spans 18 amino acids. V dropped 3 bases and J dropped 0 bases, with 18 bases sitting between them. The CDR3 nucleotides are TGTGCCAGCAGTTTCCTTCAGGGGAAACATTATAGCAATCAGCCCCAGCATTTT. Amino acid sequence: CASSFLQGKHYSNQPQHF.

This clonotype was picked up a small number of times. The genes are TRBV6-2 or TRBV6-3 and TRBJ2-3; 12 positions match TRBD2. This CDR3 region has 15 residues. With V trimmed by 4 bases and J by 6 bases, 5 bases remained unmatched. CDR1 and CDR2 (germline): MNHEY, SVGEGT. As DNA, the CDR3 is TGTGCCAGCAGTTGGACTAGCGGGACCCGGGATACGCAGTATTTT. This codes for CASSWTSGTRDTQYF.

This clonotype was counted only a few times. The genes are TRBV20-1 and TRBJ2-5; 10 bases fit TRBD1. Trimming at V came to 6 bases and at J to 2 bases, leaving 9 bases not matched to a gene. Germline lookup yields CDR1 DFQATT and CDR2 SNEGSKA (reference sequence). The CDR3 has 15 amino acids. CDR3 loop: CSARTTGGTQETQYF. CDR3 nucleotide sequence: TGCAGTGCCCGAACGACAGGGGGCACGCAAGAGACCCAGTACTTC.

This clonotype appeared a few times. The genes are TRBV27 and TRBJ2-3; 12 bases align to TRBD2. Trimming cost V 8 bases and J 7 bases; bases outside gene matches: 19. CDR1 is MNHEY and CDR2 is SMNVEV in the germline V gene (reference sequence). The CDR3 has 18 residues. The CDR3 loop is CASGKHGSWTSGIYTQYF. CDR3 nucleotides: TGTGCCAGCGGGAAGCACGGCTCCTGGACTAGCGGGATATATACGCAGTATTTT.

The genes are TRBV10-3 and TRBJ2-5, with TRBD1 as a possible D gene (5 bases). V lost 4 bases, J lost 5 bases, and 11 bases lay in between. CDR1 is ENHRY, CDR2 SYGVKD, per germline. This CDR3 comprises 13 residues. DNA of the CDR3: TGTGCCATCAGTGGGGAAGGGGTGGAGACCCAGTACTTC. It specifies CAISGEGVETQYF.

The V and J genes are TRBV7-8 and TRBJ2-3; the D gene is possibly TRBD1 (5 bases). Germline V CDR1 and CDR2: SGHVS, FQNEAQ. The CDR3 totals 15 residues. The germline V and J ends were trimmed by 5 bases and 2 bases, with 14 bases remaining between them. The CDR3 DNA sequence: TGTGCCAGCAGCGGCCAGGGTGCGGTCACAGATACGCAGTATTTT. It is translated as CASSGQGAVTDTQYF.

Ten or more counts support this clonotype. The genes are TRBV5-1 and TRBJ2-1; D is uncertain. This CDR3 spans 14 amino acids. Trimming shortened V by 2 bases and J by 4 bases, and 10 bases separated the two germline ends. Looked up from germline, CDR1 is SGHRS and CDR2 is YFSETQ. CDR3 nucleotides: TGCGCCAGCAGCTTTTCTCCGGATTACAATGAGCAGTTCTTC. Translation: CASSFSPDYNEQFF.

The genes are TRBV7-8 and TRBJ2-1; possible D gene TRBD2, 6 bases. The CDR3 has 17 residues. The V end lost 2 bases, the J end lost 1 base, and 15 bases lay between the germline ends. Germline V gene data show CDR1 as SGHVS and CDR2 as FQNEAQ. The CDR3 DNA follows: TGTGCCAGCAGCTTAAGCTCTAGCGTCCGATCCTACAATGAGCAGTTCTTC. Translation gives CASSLSSSVRSYNEQFF.

The chain uses TRBV20-1 and TRBJ2-3; the D is unclear. Germline V lookup: CDR1 DFQATT, CDR2 SNEGSKA (reference sequence). The CDR3 sequence is 16 residues long. V gave up 1 base and J gave up 2 bases, with 16 bases separating them. This chain's CDR3 is CSARVFGESSTDTQYF. The CDR3 DNA follows: TGCAGTGCTAGAGTGTTTGGAGAGAGTTCCACAGATACGCAGTATTTT.

In this sample, this clonotype turned up a few times. The chain is built from TRBV20-1 and TRBJ2-3, with a weak D call TRBD2 (5 bases). The CDR3 length is 15 residues. CDR1 and CDR2 from the germline V gene are DFQATT and SNEGSKA (reference sequence). Trimming shortened V by 0 bases and J by 0 bases, and 10 bases separated the two germline ends. The CDR3 loop reads CSARDVLASTDTQYF. DNA of the CDR3: TGCAGTGCTAGAGATGTCCTAGCTAGCACAGATACGCAGTATTTT.

This clonotype was seen a few times. The genes are TRBV4-3 and TRBJ2-7; 8 bases are a match to TRBD1. The CDR3 totals 16 residues. V gave up 0 bases and J gave up 6 bases; unmatched junction bases: 10. Germline V gene sequence: CDR1 LGHNA, CDR2 YSLEER. In DNA, the CDR3 is TGCGCCAGCAGCCAAGATGCGCAGGGGGCGTGGGCCGAGCAGTACTTC. Translating it yields CASSQDAQGAWAEQYF.

This clonotype has ten or more counts. This chain joins TRBV6-2 or TRBV6-3 and TRBJ1-5; 8 nucleotides match TRBD1. CDR1 and CDR2 from the germline V gene are MNHEY and SVGEGT. V shed 5 bases, J shed 6 bases, and the junction held 6 bases outside the gene matches. The CDR3 covers 14 residues. In DNA form, the CDR3 reads TGTGCCAGCAGTCGCACAGGGGGTCTTCAGCCCCAGCATTTT. Amino acids: CASSRTGGLQPQHF.

A few counts support this clonotype. The V gene is TRBV11-2, the J gene TRBJ1-6; D is unresolved. Trimming removed 5 bases from V and 10 bases from J, with 18 bases in between. The length of the CDR3 is 15 residues. CDR1 is SGHAT and CDR2 is FQNNGV in the germline V gene. Here the CDR3 DNA reads TGTGCCAGCAGCCCTTCAAATGACCTTCGGTCACCCCTCCACTTT. Amino acids: CASSPSNDLRSPLHF.

This clonotype was observed at least ten times. The chain uses TRBV10-3 and TRBJ2-2; D is tentatively TRBD1 or TRBD2 (5 bases each). Per the germline V gene, CDR1 is ENHRY and CDR2 is SYGVKD. V gave up 4 bases and J gave up 6 bases, with 6 bases separating them. The length of the CDR3 is 12 residues. The CDR3 region has the DNA TGTGCCATCAGTGCGGGGCCCGGGGAGCTGTTTTTT. It codes for CAISAGPGELFF.

This clonotype was seen only a few times. This sequence joins TRBV10-3 and TRBJ1-1; 8 nucleotides agree with TRBD1. Germline V CDR1 and CDR2: ENHRY, SYGVKD. V was clipped by 0 bases and J by 1 base; unmatched bases: 7. CDR3 length: 17 residues. CDR3 residues: CAISESFIGTGNTEAFF. The DNA for the CDR3 is TGTGCCATCAGTGAGTCGTTTATCGGGACAGGGAACACTGAAGCTTTCTTT.